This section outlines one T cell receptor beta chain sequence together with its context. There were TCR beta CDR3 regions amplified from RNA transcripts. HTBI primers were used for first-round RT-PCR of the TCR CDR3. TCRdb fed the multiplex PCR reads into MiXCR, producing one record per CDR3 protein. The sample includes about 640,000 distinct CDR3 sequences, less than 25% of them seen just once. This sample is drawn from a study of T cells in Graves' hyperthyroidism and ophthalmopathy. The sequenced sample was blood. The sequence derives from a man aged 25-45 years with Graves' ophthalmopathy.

The CDR3 is CASSFESSYNEQFF. DNA for the CDR3: TGTGCCAGCAGTTTTGAGAGCTCCTACAATGAGCAGTTCTTC. The V call is TRBV12-3 or TRBV12-4, the J call TRBJ2-1; no clear D. Trimming took off 3 bases at V and 0 bases at J, with 6 bases between the two ends. The CDR3 totals 14 residues.